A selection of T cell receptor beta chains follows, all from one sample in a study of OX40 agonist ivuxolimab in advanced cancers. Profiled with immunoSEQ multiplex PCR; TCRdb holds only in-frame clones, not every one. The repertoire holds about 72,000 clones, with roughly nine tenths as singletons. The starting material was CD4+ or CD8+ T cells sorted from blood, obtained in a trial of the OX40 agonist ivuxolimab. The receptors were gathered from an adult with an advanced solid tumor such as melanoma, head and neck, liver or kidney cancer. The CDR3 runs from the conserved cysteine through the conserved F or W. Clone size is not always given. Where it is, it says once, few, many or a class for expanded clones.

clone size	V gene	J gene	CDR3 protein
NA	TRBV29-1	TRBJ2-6	CSVDVGAGANVLTF
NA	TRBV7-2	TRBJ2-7	CATRQASSYEQYF
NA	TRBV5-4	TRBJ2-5	CASSMTKQETQYF
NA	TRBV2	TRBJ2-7	CASSGGQGTAYEQYF
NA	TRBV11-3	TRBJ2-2	CASSLRLATGELFF
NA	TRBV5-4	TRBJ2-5	CASSHKTGAQETQYF
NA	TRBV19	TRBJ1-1	CASSIENTEAFF
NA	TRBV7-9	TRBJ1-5	CASSLGGPSSNQPQHF
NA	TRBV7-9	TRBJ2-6	CASTPHDSGANVLTF
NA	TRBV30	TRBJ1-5	CAWSVLTGLHQPQHF
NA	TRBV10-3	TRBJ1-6	CAIRGQGLPNSPLHF
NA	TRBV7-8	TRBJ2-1	CASRLGGQGSAEQFF
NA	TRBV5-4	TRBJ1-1	CASSLEGNTEAFF
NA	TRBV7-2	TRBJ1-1	CASSPLAGPETEAFF
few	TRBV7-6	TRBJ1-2	CASSLPGGSYTF
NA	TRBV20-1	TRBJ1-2	CSASKGDGYTF
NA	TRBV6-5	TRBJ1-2	CASSTPQGGNYGYTF
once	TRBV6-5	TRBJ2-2	CASGRTSGELFF
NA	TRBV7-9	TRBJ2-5	CASSIRLAGGETQYF
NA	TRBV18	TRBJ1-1	CASSPRGQGFGITEAFF
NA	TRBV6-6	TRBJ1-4	CASSYVTAETNEKLFF
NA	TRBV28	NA	CATSPAGASYEQYF
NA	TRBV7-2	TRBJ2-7	CASRYLPSYEQYF
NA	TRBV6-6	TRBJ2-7	CASSYMGAQEQYF
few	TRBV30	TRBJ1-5	CAWSAGTGVSGPQHF
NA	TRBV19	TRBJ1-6	CASSIGRTSANSPLHF
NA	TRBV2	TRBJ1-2	CASIYERGYTF
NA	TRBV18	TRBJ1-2	CASSPPGQDLNYGYTF
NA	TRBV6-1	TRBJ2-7	CASSLGGPSYEQYF
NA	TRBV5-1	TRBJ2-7	CASSAIAGEGYEQYF
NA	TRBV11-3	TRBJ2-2	CASSSIVTGELFF
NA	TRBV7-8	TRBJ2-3	CASSTHDSGGTDTQYF
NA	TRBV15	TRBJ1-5	CATSREVGTEAYQPQHF
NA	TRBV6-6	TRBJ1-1	CAGRGGGYTEAFF
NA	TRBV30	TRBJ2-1	CAWSRTSSYNEQFF
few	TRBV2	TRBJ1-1	CASSEVITEAFF
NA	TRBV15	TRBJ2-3	CATSRGSGGGPDTQYF
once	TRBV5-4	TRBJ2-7	CASSLAQVPNYEQYF
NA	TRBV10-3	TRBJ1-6	CAISESGGPLVSALHF
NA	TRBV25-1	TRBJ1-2	CASEDSYYGYTF
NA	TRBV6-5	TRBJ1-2	CASSTTGDPSSYTF
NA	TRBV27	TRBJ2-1	CASSSQGLAVLYNEQFF
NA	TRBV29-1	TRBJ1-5	CSAGSGDQPQHF
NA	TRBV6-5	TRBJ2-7	CASSWGYQQYF
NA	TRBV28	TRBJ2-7	CASTTPGAPDYEQYF
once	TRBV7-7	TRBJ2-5	CASSLTSLGETQYF
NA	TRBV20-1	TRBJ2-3	CSAAGGAQYF
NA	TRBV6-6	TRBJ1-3	CASSGVHSGNTIYF
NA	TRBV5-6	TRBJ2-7	CASRNSGASSYEQYF
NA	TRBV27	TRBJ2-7	CASSLRSVSVYEQYF